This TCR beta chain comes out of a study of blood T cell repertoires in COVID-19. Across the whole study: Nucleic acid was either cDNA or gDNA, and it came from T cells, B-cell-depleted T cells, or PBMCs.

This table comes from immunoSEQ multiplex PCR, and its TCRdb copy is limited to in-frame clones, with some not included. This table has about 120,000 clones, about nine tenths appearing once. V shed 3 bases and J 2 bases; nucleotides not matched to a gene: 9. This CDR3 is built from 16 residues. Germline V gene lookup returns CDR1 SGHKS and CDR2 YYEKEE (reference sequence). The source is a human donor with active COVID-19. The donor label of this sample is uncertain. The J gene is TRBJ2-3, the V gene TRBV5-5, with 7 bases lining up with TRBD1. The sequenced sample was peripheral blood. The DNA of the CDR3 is TGTGCCAGCAGCTCGACAGGGCCTCTAAACACAGATACGCAGTATTTT. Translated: CASSSTGPLNTDTQYF.